Below, 29 T cell receptor beta chains from the same sample are listed, as sequenced in a study of T cells after somatic rescue of genetic block. Method: immunoSEQ multiplex PCR; TCRdb's copy keeps in-frame clones and lacks some. The data hold 60,000 to 75,000 clones, with just over 90% observed a single time. Sequencing was done on a sample of peripheral blood mononuclear cells (PBMCs). All receptors come from a middle-aged man.

This sequence joins TRBV18 and TRBJ2-3; 13 bases match TRBD2. CDR3 length: 17 residues. Germline loops: CDR1 KGHSH, CDR2 LQKENI. J was trimmed by 2 bases and V by 3 bases; bases with no gene match: 5. CDR3 amino acids: CASSPRGLAGLTDTQYF. In DNA form, the CDR3 reads TGTGCCAGCTCACCTCGGGGACTAGCGGGGCTCACAGATACGCAGTATTTT. Complete variable domain (other parts from reference TRBV18 and TRBJ2-3): NAGVMQNPRHLVRRRGQEARLRCSPMKGHSHVYWYRQLPEEGLKFMVYLQKENIIDESGMPKERFSAEFPKEGPSILRIQQVVRGDSAAYFCASSPRGLAGLTDTQYFGPGTRLTVL.

The chain joins TRBV4-1 to TRBJ2-3, with TRBD2 matching over 12 bases. V lost 6 bases, J lost 1 base, and 5 bases stayed unmatched. Per germline, CDR1 MGHRA and CDR2 YSYEKL. The CDR3 runs 16 residues. CDR3 sequence: CASRYGTSGRTDTQYF. The CDR3 nucleotides are TGCGCCAGCAGATACGGGACTAGCGGGCGCACAGATACGCAGTATTTT.

Points on this clone: At the DNA level, this CDR3 is encoded by other sequences in the same sample as well. This chain links TRBV19 with TRBJ1-5, with 8 bases aligning to TRBD1. J was trimmed by 8 bases and V by 6 bases; bases with no gene match: 9. CDR1 LNHDA and CDR2 SQIVND come from the germline V gene (reference sequence). The CDR3 spans 14 residues. The CDR3 sequence: CASSFGQGPEPQHF. CDR3 DNA sequence: TGTGCCAGTAGCTTTGGACAGGGCCCAGAGCCCCAGCATTTT.

This chain uses TRBV27 with TRBJ2-7, with 8 bases identical to TRBD2. V was pared by 2 bases and J by 0 bases, with 0 bases of the junction left unmatched. The CDR3 runs 14 residues. Germline CDR1 is MNHEY and CDR2 is SMNVEV (reference sequence). CDR3: CASSLGTSSYEQYF. In nucleotides, the CDR3 is TGTGCCAGCAGTTTAGGGACTAGCTCCTACGAGCAGTACTTC.

Here the CDR3 DNA reads TGTGCCAGCGAAGTGGGCCTAGGGGAGGAGTCTCCCGGGGAGCTGTTTTTT. Protein product: CASEVGLGEESPGELFF. The gene calls are TRBV2 and TRBJ2-2, with a possible D match to TRBD2 (6 bases). Germline-derived CDR1 and CDR2 are SNHLY and FYNNEI. This CDR3 spans 17 amino acids. The V end lost 8 bases, the J end lost 6 bases, and 25 bases lay between the germline ends.

The gene calls are TRBV29-1 and TRBJ2-4; D remains unclear. The CDR3 covers 11 residues. Per germline, CDR1 SQVTM and CDR2 ANQGSEA. With 5 bases removed from V and 8 bases from J, the gap between germline ends came to 10 bases. The CDR3 reads CSVWTQDIQYF. In nucleotides, the CDR3 is TGCAGCGTTTGGACCCAAGACATTCAGTACTTC. The complete variable domain, with remaining parts taken from reference TRBV29-1 and TRBJ2-4, reads SAVISQKPSRDICQRGTSLTIQCQVDSQVTMMFWYRQQPGQSLTLIATANQGSEATYESGFVIDKFPISRPNLTFSTLTVSNMSPEDSSIYLCSVWTQDIQYFGAGTRLSVL.

V is TRBV4-1 and J is TRBJ2-5, with 7 bases lining up with TRBD2. This CDR3 region has 15 residues. The germline V gene encodes CDR1 MGHRA and CDR2 YSYEKL. J lost 4 bases, V lost 0 bases, and 5 bases had no gene match. The CDR3: CASSQDLGEGETQYF. CDR3 coding DNA: TGCGCCAGCAGCCAAGATCTAGGGGAGGGAGAGACCCAGTACTTC.

This chain joins TRBV27 and TRBJ2-2, with 9 bases matching TRBD2. V lost 6 bases and J lost 6; bases outside the gene matches: 2. CDR3 length: 13 amino acids. Germline V gene data show CDR1 as MNHEY and CDR2 as SMNVEV (reference sequence). The CDR3 DNA reads TGTGCCAGCAGCCTAGCGGGGCCCGGGGAGCTGTTTTTT. Translating it yields CASSLAGPGELFF.

V usage is TRBV27 and J usage is TRBJ2-1, with D perhaps matching TRBD1 (6 bases). V was pared by 0 bases and J by 8 bases, with 20 bases between. Germline-derived CDR1 and CDR2 are MNHEY and SMNVEV (reference sequence). This CDR3 comprises 17 residues. CDR3 sequence reads: CASSLSPGKRGSHEQFF. In DNA, the CDR3 is TGTGCCAGCAGTTTATCACCGGGAAAAAGGGGGTCGCATGAGCAGTTCTTC.

The chain has TRBV28 and TRBJ1-2, with D tentatively TRBD1 (6 bases). Trimming took off 6 bases at V and 2 bases at J, with 22 bases between the two ends. This CDR3 is 17 amino acids long. Germline CDR1 is MDHEN and CDR2 is SYDVKM. CDR3 in amino acids: CASSPPAGALFNYGYTF. CDR3 DNA sequence: TGTGCCAGCAGCCCCCCGGCAGGGGCCCTATTCAACTATGGCTACACCTTC.

There are a few counts of this clone. J is TRBJ1-1 and V is TRBV28, with 8 bases identical to TRBD1. Germline values: CDR1 MDHEN, CDR2 SYDVKM. The CDR3 loop spans 15 amino acids. The junction had 6 bases not matched to a gene; V was cut back by 5 bases and J by 1 base. CDR3 protein: CASSPWTGTNTEAFF. The CDR3 DNA sequence: TGTGCCAGCAGTCCTTGGACAGGGACGAACACTGAAGCTTTCTTT.

This chain joins TRBV28 and TRBJ2-6, with 7 bases identical to TRBD1. Germline trimming cut 5 bases from V and 6 bases from J; bases unmatched to any gene: 7. The CDR3 covers 15 residues. CDR1 is MDHEN, CDR2 SYDVKM, per germline. CDR3 nucleotide sequence: TGTGCCAGCAGTGGCACAGGGGAGTCGGCCAACGTCCTGACTTTC. It yields the protein CASSGTGESANVLTF.

V and J are TRBV5-1 and TRBJ2-5; no reliable D call. The CDR3 extends over 14 amino acids. V lost 0 bases to trimming and J lost 3 bases, with 9 bases between them. Germline CDR1 and CDR2: SGHRS and YFSETQ. CDR3 amino acids: CASSLVHGEETQYF. The DNA for the CDR3 is TGCGCCAGCAGCTTGGTCCACGGAGAAGAGACCCAGTACTTC.

The rearrangement joins TRBV11-2 to TRBJ1-6, with no clear D. The V end lost 4 bases, the J end lost 0 bases, and 10 bases lay between the germline ends. This CDR3 contains 16 residues. Germline V lookup: CDR1 SGHAT, CDR2 FQNNGV. Here the CDR3 reads CASSSADSSYNSPLHF. The CDR3 nucleotides read TGTGCCAGCAGCTCTGCTGATAGCTCCTATAATTCACCCCTCCACTTT.

The chain is built from TRBV11-2 and TRBJ2-7; TRBD2 aligns across 12 bases. Germline V gene sequence: CDR1 SGHAT, CDR2 FQNNGV. The CDR3 contains 16 residues. V shed 4 bases, J shed 0 bases, and the junction held 4 bases outside the gene matches. The CDR3 sequence is CASSSGLAGTSYEQYF. CDR3 bases: TGTGCCAGCAGCTCCGGACTAGCGGGGACCTCCTACGAGCAGTACTTC.

The chain is built from TRBV5-1 and TRBJ1-5, with D uncertain. Per germline, CDR1 SGHRS and CDR2 YFSETQ. The V and J ends lost 4 bases and 0 bases respectively, with 8 bases between them. This CDR3 spans 14 amino acids. The CDR3 here is CASSEDGSNQPQHF. The CDR3 nucleotides are TGCGCCAGCAGCGAGGACGGTAGCAATCAGCCCCAGCATTTT.

This sequence joins TRBV18 and TRBJ2-5; TRBD2 matches 7 bases. Trimming at V came to 5 bases and at J to 3 bases, leaving 3 bases not matched to a gene. Germline values: CDR1 KGHSH, CDR2 LQKENI. The CDR3 covers 13 residues. The chain's CDR3 is CASSETSKETQYF. DNA of the CDR3: TGTGCCAGCTCAGAGACTAGCAAAGAGACCCAGTACTTC. Complete variable domain (other parts from reference TRBV18 and TRBJ2-5): NAGVMQNPRHLVRRRGQEARLRCSPMKGHSHVYWYRQLPEEGLKFMVYLQKENIIDESGMPKERFSAEFPKEGPSILRIQQVVRGDSAAYFCASSETSKETQYFGPGTRLLVL.

The chain joins TRBV5-5 to TRBJ1-1; 8 nucleotides match TRBD1. The CDR3 runs 12 residues. Germline loops: CDR1 SGHKS, CDR2 YYEKEE (reference sequence). V shed 4 bases, J shed 11 bases, and the junction held 7 bases outside the gene matches. The chain's CDR3 is CASSLQGARAFF. DNA of the CDR3: TGTGCCAGCAGCCTCCAGGGGGCGAGGGCTTTCTTT.

As concerns this clone: At one of its ends the junction is not consistent with the germline gene, which may arise from a read error. The same CDR3 also results from other DNA sequences found in this sample. This chain links TRBV7-9 with TRBJ1-2; a weak D match, TRBD1 (6 bases). The CDR3 length is 14 residues. CDR1 SEHNR and CDR2 FQNEAQ come from the germline V gene (reference sequence). The CDR3: CASSLGSGGYGYTF. DNA for the CDR3: TGTGCCAGCAGCTTAGGCTCCGGGGGCTATGGCTACACCTTT. The variable domain in full, with the rest retrieved from reference TRBV7-9 and TRBJ1-2, is DTGVSQNPRHKITKRGQNVTFRCDPISEHNRLYWYRQTLGQGPEFLTYFQNEAQLEKSRLLSDRFSAERPKGSFSTLEIQRTEQGDSAMYLCASSLGSGGYGYTFGSGTRLTVV.

The V call is TRBV30, the J call TRBJ1-2; no definite D call. Trimming took 0 bases from V and 12 from J, leaving 14 bases between them. Germline V lookup: CDR1 GTSNPN, CDR2 SVGIG (reference sequence). This CDR3 has 12 amino acids. As DNA, the CDR3 is TGTGCCTGGAGTGTTACAGTCGTTGGGAACACCTTC. Translated: CAWSVTVVGNTF.

V and J are TRBV5-4 and TRBJ2-3; unclear D gene. There are 14 residues in the CDR3. Trimming cost V 2 bases and J 2 bases, with 9 bases left between them. Germline V gene lookup returns CDR1 SGHNT and CDR2 YYREEE (reference sequence). The CDR3 here is CASSLKLTTDTQYF. The CDR3, as DNA: TGTGCCAGCAGCTTAAAATTGACCACAGATACGCAGTATTTT.

The gene calls are TRBV28 and TRBJ2-7; possible D gene TRBD2, 6 bases. This CDR3 region has 14 residues. The V and J ends lost 6 bases and 8 bases respectively, with 20 bases between them. The germline CDR1 and CDR2 sequences are MDHEN and SYDVKM. CDR3 in amino acids: CASRIRDWSLQQYF. DNA of the CDR3: TGTGCCAGCAGGATCCGGGACTGGTCTCTGCAGCAGTACTTC.

This clone was observed once. The chain is built from TRBV5-5 and TRBJ2-4; the D gene is possibly TRBD2 (6 bases). Per the germline V gene, CDR1 is SGHKS and CDR2 is YYEKEE (reference sequence). V was clipped by 3 bases and J by 5 bases, with 12 bases between them. This CDR3 comprises 14 residues. The CDR3 here is CASSWGGAQNIQYF. In DNA, the CDR3 is TGTGCCAGCAGCTGGGGCGGGGCTCAAAACATTCAGTACTTC.

The chain carries TRBV18 and TRBJ1-5, with D perhaps matching TRBD1 (5 bases). CDR3 size: 15 residues. The V gene lost 3 bases and the J gene lost 0 bases, with 9 bases spanning the gap. Per the germline V gene, CDR1 is KGHSH and CDR2 is LQKENI. The CDR3, as DNA: TGTGCCAGCTCACCCGACAGTAATAGCAATCAGCCCCAGCATTTT. Protein sequence: CASSPDSNSNQPQHF.

The chain is built from TRBV7-2 and TRBJ1-1; TRBD1 is a possible D gene (5 bases). This CDR3 has 14 amino acids. Per germline, CDR1 SGHTA and CDR2 FQGNSA. The V gene lost 6 bases and the J gene lost 0 bases, with 11 bases spanning the gap. The DNA of the CDR3 is TGTGCCAGCAGGGGGGGTCGCATGAACACTGAAGCTTTCTTT. Its protein is CASRGGRMNTEAFF.

The chain employs TRBV6-5 and TRBJ1-4, with 7 bases aligning to TRBD1. Germline V lookup: CDR1 MNHEY, CDR2 SVGAGI. J gave up 5 bases and V 4 bases, and 10 bases lay outside the gene matches. This CDR3 is 16 amino acids long. The CDR3 sequence: CASSSSTRDRNEKLFF. The CDR3 DNA reads TGTGCCAGCAGTTCATCGACCCGGGACAGAAATGAAAAACTGTTTTTT.

This sequence joins TRBV6-5 and TRBJ1-2; D unresolved. The CDR3 runs 15 residues. Trimming took off 0 bases at V and 4 bases at J, with 12 bases between the two ends. Germline V lookup: CDR1 MNHEY, CDR2 SVGAGI. The CDR3 reads CASSYSPKGSYGYTF. CDR3 coding DNA: TGTGCCAGCAGTTACTCACCGAAAGGGAGCTATGGCTACACCTTC.

The gene calls are TRBV4-2 and TRBJ2-7; no clear D gene. V was clipped by 1 base and J by 2 bases, with 9 bases between them. The CDR3 runs 14 residues. CDR1 and CDR2 from the germline V gene are LGHNA and YNFKEQ. CDR3 DNA: TGTGCCAGCAGCCAAGGGAGCGCAGCCTACGAGCAGTACTTC. Residues: CASSQGSAAYEQYF.

The rearrangement uses TRBV18 and TRBJ2-3; tentatively, D is TRBD1 or TRBD2 (5 bases each). Germline V lookup: CDR1 KGHSH, CDR2 LQKENI. This CDR3 region has 15 residues. V was clipped by 2 bases and J by 2 bases, with 11 bases between them. The CDR3 sequence: CASSPGRGATDTQYF. The CDR3 DNA sequence: TGTGCCAGCTCACCAGGTAGAGGGGCCACAGATACGCAGTATTTT.